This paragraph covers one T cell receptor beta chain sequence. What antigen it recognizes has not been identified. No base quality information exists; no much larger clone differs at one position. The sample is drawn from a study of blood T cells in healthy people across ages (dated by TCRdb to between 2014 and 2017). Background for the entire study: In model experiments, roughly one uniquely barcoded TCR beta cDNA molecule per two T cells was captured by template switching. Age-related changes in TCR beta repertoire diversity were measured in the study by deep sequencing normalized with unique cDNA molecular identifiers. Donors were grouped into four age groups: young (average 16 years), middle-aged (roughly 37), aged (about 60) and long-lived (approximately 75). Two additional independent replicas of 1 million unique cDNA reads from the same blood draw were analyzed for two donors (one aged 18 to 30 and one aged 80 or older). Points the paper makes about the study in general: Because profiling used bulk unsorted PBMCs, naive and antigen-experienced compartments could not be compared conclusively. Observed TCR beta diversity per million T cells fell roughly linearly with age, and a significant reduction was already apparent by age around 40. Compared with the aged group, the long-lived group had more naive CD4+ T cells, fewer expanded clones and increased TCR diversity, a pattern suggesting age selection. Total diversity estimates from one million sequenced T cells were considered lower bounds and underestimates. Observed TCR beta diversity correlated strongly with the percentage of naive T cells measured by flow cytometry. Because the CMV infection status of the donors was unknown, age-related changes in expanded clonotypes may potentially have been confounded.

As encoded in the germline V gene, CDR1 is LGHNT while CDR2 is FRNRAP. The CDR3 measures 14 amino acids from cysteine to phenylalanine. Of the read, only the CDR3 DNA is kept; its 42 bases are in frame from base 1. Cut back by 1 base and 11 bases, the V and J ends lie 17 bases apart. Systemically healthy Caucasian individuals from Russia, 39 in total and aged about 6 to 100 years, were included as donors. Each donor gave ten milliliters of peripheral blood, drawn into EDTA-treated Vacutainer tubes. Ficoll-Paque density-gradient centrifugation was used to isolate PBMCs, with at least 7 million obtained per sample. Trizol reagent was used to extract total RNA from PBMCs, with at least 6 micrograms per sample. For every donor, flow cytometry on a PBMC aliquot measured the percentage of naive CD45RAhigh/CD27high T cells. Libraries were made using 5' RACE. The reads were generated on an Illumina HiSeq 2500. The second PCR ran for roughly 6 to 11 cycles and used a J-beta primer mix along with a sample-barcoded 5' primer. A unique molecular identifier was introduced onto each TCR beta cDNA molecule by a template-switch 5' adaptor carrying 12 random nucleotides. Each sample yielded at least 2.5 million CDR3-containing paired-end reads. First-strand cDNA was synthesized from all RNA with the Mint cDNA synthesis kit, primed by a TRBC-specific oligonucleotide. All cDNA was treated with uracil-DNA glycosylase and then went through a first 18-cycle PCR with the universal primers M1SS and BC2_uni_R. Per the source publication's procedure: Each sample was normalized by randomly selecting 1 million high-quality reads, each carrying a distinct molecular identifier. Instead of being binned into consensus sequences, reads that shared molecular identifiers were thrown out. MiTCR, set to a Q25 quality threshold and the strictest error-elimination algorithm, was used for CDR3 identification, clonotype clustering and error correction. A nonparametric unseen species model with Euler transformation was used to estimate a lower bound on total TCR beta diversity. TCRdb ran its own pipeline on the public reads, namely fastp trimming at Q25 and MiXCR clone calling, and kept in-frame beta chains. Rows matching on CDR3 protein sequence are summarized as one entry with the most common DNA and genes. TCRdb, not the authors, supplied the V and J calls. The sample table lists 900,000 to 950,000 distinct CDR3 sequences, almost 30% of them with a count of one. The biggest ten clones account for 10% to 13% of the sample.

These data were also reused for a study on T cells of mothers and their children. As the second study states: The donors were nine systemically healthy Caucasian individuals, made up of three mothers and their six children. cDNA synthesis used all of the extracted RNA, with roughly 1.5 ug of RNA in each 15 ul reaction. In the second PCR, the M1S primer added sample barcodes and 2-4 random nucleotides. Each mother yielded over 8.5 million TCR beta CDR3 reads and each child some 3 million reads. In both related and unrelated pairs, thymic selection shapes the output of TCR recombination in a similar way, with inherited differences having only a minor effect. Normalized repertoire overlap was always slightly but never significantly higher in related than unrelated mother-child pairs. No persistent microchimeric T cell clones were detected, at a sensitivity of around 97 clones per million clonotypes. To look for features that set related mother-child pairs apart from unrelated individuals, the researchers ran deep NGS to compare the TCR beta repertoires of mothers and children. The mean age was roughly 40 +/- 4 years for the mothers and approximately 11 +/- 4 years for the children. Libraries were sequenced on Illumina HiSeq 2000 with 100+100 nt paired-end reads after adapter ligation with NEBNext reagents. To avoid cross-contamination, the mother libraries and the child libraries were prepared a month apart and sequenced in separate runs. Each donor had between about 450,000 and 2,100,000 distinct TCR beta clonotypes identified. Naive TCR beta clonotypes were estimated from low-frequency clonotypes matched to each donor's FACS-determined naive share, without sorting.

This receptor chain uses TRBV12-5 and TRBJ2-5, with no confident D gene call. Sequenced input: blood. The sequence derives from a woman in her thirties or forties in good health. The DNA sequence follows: TGTGCTAGTGGTTTGGGGCCACAAAGGAATGAGCAGTACTTC. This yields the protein CASGLGPQRNEQYF.